What follows are 27 T cell receptor beta chains derived from one specimen sequenced in a study of blood T cell repertoires in COVID-19. TCRdb's table, derived via immunoSEQ multiplex PCR, lists solely in-frame clones and lacks some. This table has 110,000 or so clones, just under 90% appearing once. Sequences were obtained from peripheral blood. The receptors originated from a woman aged 45-65 years with acute or convalescent COVID-19.

The chain is built from TRBV6-2 or TRBV6-3 and TRBJ2-7, with a tentative D call TRBD1 (5 bases). The CDR3 consists of 16 residues. Germline assignment: CDR1 MNHEY and CDR2 SVGEGT. V shed 0 bases and J shed 0 bases, with 12 bases lying between them. Here the CDR3 DNA reads TGTGCCAGCAGTTACTCGAAGGGGATCTCCTCCTACGAGCAGTACTTC. Translating gives CASSYSKGISSYEQYF.

The V and J genes are TRBV7-9 and TRBJ1-1, with a tentative D call TRBD1 (5 bases). The CDR3 consists of 15 residues. The germline V gene encodes CDR1 SEHNR and CDR2 FQNEAQ (reference sequence). V gave up 1 base and J gave up 5 bases, with 14 bases separating them. CDR3 residues: CASSLVQGGGTEAFF. DNA of the CDR3: TGTGCCAGCAGCTTAGTGCAGGGCGGCGGAACTGAAGCTTTCTTT.

CDR3: CASSQGPSPAPGNTIYF. The CDR3 DNA reads as TGTGCCAGTAGTCAGGGGCCCTCCCCGGCTCCTGGAAACACCATATATTTT. This chain connects TRBV19 to TRBJ1-3, with a weak D call TRBD1 (6 bases). The CDR3 totals 17 residues. The germline V and J ends were trimmed by 5 bases and 2 bases, with 19 bases remaining between them. CDR1 and CDR2 from the germline V gene are LNHDA and SQIVND (reference sequence).

This chain links TRBV5-4 with TRBJ2-1, with 9 bases that match TRBD2. This CDR3 has 15 residues. Germline V CDR1 and CDR2: SGHNT, YYREEE (reference sequence). V dropped 1 base and J dropped 8; count of bases not matched to a gene: 7. As DNA, the CDR3 is TGTGCCAGCAGCTTGAAGAGCGGGGGGATTGATGAGCAGTTCTTC. Translation: CASSLKSGGIDEQFF.

J is TRBJ2-1 and V is TRBV3-1 (or the pseudogene TRBV3-2); 13 bases are shared with TRBD2. In germline, CDR1 is LGHDT, CDR2 YNNKEL (reference sequence). CDR3 size: 18 residues. The V segment lost 5 bases and the J segment 1 base; nucleotides outside the gene matches: 8. CDR3 bases: TGTGCCAGCAGCGAAACTAGCGGGAGGGAAGAGTCCTACAATGAGCAGTTCTTC. Translating gives CASSETSGREESYNEQFF.

The chain is built from TRBV25-1 and TRBJ1-6; D is uncertain. The CDR3 totals 13 residues. Germline assignment: CDR1 MGHDK and CDR2 SYGVNS. V lost 7 bases, J lost 8 bases, and 12 bases lay in between. This chain's CDR3 is CASNRGLDSPLHF. The CDR3 nucleotides read TGTGCCAGCAATCGAGGGTTGGATTCACCCCTCCACTTT.

In its sample, this clone was seen a few times. The rearrangement uses TRBV28 and TRBJ1-5; tentatively, D is TRBD1 (5 bases). V dropped 1 base and J dropped 4 bases, with 14 bases sitting between them. The CDR3 runs to 16 residues. Germline V CDR1 and CDR2: MDHEN, SYDVKM. The chain's CDR3 is CASSLSGYTSNQPQHF. The CDR3 nucleotides are TGTGCCAGCAGTTTATCAGGGTATACCTCTAATCAGCCCCAGCATTTT.

This clone was recorded a few times. The J gene is TRBJ1-2, the V gene TRBV9, with D possibly being TRBD1 (5 bases). The V gene lost 6 bases and the J gene lost 6 bases, with 21 bases spanning the gap. CDR3 size: 15 residues. Germline values: CDR1 SGDLS, CDR2 YYNGEE. The CDR3 spells CASNFWGHGGDGYTF. The CDR3 coding sequence is TGTGCCAGCAACTTCTGGGGCCACGGAGGGGATGGCTACACCTTC.

The rearrangement uses TRBV12-3 or TRBV12-4 and TRBJ1-2, with D perhaps TRBD1 (5 bases). The V end was cut by 9 bases, the J end by 8 bases, with 19 bases between. The CDR3 runs 13 residues. The CDR3 sequence: CASHPGLSRGYTF. CDR3 coding DNA: TGTGCCAGTCATCCGGGACTCAGCAGGGGCTACACCTTC.

This clone was recorded once. One end of the junction fails to match germline, which may point to a read error. V usage is TRBV19 and J usage is TRBJ1-4; 7 bases agree with TRBD1. The CDR3 has 14 amino acids. Looked up from germline, CDR1 is LNHDA and CDR2 is SQIVND (reference sequence). CDR3 in amino acids: CASSIPGGRQGRLF. Here the CDR3 DNA reads TGTGCCAGTAGTATTCCGGGCGGTCGACAGGGAAGGCTTTTT.

The rearrangement joins TRBV9 to TRBJ1-3; D not resolved. CDR1 and CDR2 (germline): SGDLS, YYNGEE. The CDR3 is 16 amino acids. V was pared by 3 bases and J by 0 bases, with 13 bases between. CDR3 coding DNA: TGTGCCAGCAGCGGATCCACGGAGGTCTCTGGAAACACCATATATTTT. As protein: CASSGSTEVSGNTIYF.

This clone was recorded once. V gene TRBV19 combines with J gene TRBJ2-7; TRBD2 agrees at 7 bases. Losses at the gene ends were 3 bases for V and 4 bases for J; bases not matched to a gene: 6. Germline loops: CDR1 LNHDA, CDR2 SQIVND (reference sequence). The CDR3 extends over 14 amino acids. The CDR3 is CASSMRGMGYEQYF. The CDR3 DNA is TGTGCCAGTAGTATGCGGGGGATGGGGTACGAGCAGTACTTC.

This chain connects TRBV24-1 to TRBJ1-1; D may be TRBD1 (5 bases). The V end lost 7 bases, the J end lost 4 bases, and 12 bases lay between the germline ends. The CDR3 consists of 13 residues. Germline CDR1 is KGHDR and CDR2 is SFDVKD. CDR3 sequence: CATRQGFGTEAFF. The CDR3 bases are TGTGCCACCAGGCAGGGTTTCGGCACTGAAGCTTTCTTT.

This chain joins TRBV7-9 and TRBJ1-1, with 9 bases aligning to TRBD1. Germline loops: CDR1 SEHNR, CDR2 FQNEAQ (reference sequence). This CDR3 is built from 13 residues. V gave up 5 bases and J gave up 4 bases; unmatched junction bases: 2. The CDR3 DNA reads TGTGCCAGCAGCGGACAGGGGAGCACTGAAGCTTTCTTT. It yields the protein CASSGQGSTEAFF. Using reference TRBV7-9 and TRBJ1-1 for the parts outside the CDR3, the full variable domain is DTGVSQNPRHKITKRGQNVTFRCDPISEHNRLYWYRQTLGQGPEFLTYFQNEAQLEKSRLLSDRFSAERPKGSFSTLEIQRTEQGDSAMYLCASSGQGSTEAFFGQGTRLTVV.

The sample holds one count of this clone. The chain couples TRBV28 to TRBJ1-1, with 8 bases identical to TRBD1. V lost 10 bases to trimming and J lost 1 base; unmatched junction nucleotides: 5. This CDR3 has 13 amino acids. Germline V gene data show CDR1 as MDHEN and CDR2 as SYDVKM. CDR3 in DNA: TGTGCCATCTCCGGGACAGGGAACACTGAAGCTTTCTTT. As protein: CAISGTGNTEAFF.

The chain has TRBV6-2 or TRBV6-3 and TRBJ2-7, with 13 bases that match TRBD2. CDR3 size: 15 residues. Germline V CDR1 and CDR2: MNHEY, SVGEGT. The junction had 7 bases not matched to a gene; V was cut back by 5 bases and J by 6 bases. The DNA for the CDR3 is TGTGCCAGCAGTGCACTAGCGGGAGGGCCCAGCGAGCAGTACTTC. Translating it yields CASSALAGGPSEQYF.

The chain combines TRBV10-3 with TRBJ1-6, with a tentative D call TRBD1 (6 bases). The V and J ends lost 6 bases and 13 bases respectively, with 13 bases between them. The CDR3 is made up of 12 amino acids. Germline loops: CDR1 ENHRY, CDR2 SYGVKD. The CDR3 here is CAIRGHGEPLHF. For the CDR3, the DNA is TGTGCCATCAGGGGACACGGGGAGCCCCTCCACTTT.

The rearrangement uses TRBV5-6 and TRBJ2-7; tentative D call: TRBD2 (6 bases). This CDR3 region has 15 residues. Trimming shortened V by 0 bases and J by 4 bases, and 14 bases separated the two germline ends. Germline V gene sequence: CDR1 SGHDT, CDR2 YYEEEE. In nucleotides, the CDR3 is TGTGCCAGCAGCTTGGCCGCAGGAGGGAATTACGAGCAGTACTTC. Protein sequence: CASSLAAGGNYEQYF.

This chain joins TRBV28 and TRBJ1-6, with TRBD1 matching 7 bases. Germline values: CDR1 MDHEN, CDR2 SYDVKM. CDR3 length: 17 residues. V was clipped by 6 bases and J by 11 bases; unmatched bases: 19. CDR3: CASRRATQGGFGAPLHF. The CDR3, as DNA: TGTGCCAGCAGACGAGCGACCCAAGGGGGCTTTGGGGCACCCCTCCACTTT. The full variable domain, with the rest looked up from reference TRBV28 and TRBJ1-6, is DVKVTQSSRYLVKRTGEKVFLECVQDMDHENMFWYRQDPGLGLRLIYFSYDVKMKEKGDIPEGYSVSREKKERFSLILESASTNQTSMYLCASRRATQGGFGAPLHFGNGTRLTVT.

The chain links TRBV5-4 to TRBJ2-7; 10 bases align to TRBD1. This CDR3 contains 15 residues. The V gene's germline CDR1 is SGHNT and CDR2 YYREEE (reference sequence). V lost 4 bases, J lost 2 bases, and 6 bases stayed unmatched. Here the CDR3 reads CASSRGTGAPYEQYF. DNA of the CDR3: TGTGCCAGCAGCCGCGGGACAGGGGCCCCCTACGAGCAGTACTTC. Looking up the rest from reference TRBV5-4 and TRBJ2-7 gives the full variable domain: ETGVTQSPTHLIKTRGQQVTLRCSSQSGHNTVSWYQQALGQGPQFIFQYYREEENGRGNFPPRFSGLQFPNYSSELNVNALELDDSALYLCASSRGTGAPYEQYFGPGTRLTVT.

This clone was detected only once. The rearrangement uses TRBV7-9 and TRBJ1-1; TRBD1 agrees at 11 bases. J gave up 4 bases and V 3 bases, and 1 base lay outside the gene matches. The germline V gene encodes CDR1 SEHNR and CDR2 FQNEAQ (reference sequence). This CDR3 spans 14 amino acids. CDR3 nucleotides: TGTGCCAGCAGCTTCGGGACAGGGGGCACTGAAGCTTTCTTT. This gives the protein CASSFGTGGTEAFF.

The chain employs TRBV30 and TRBJ1-1; D perhaps matches TRBD1 (6 bases). The V end was cut by 1 base, the J end by 3 bases, with 6 bases between. The CDR3 has 12 amino acids. In germline, CDR1 is GTSNPN, CDR2 SVGIG (reference sequence). Written as DNA, the CDR3 is TGTGCCTGGAGTGCAGGGGACACTGAAGCTTTCTTT. This gives the protein CAWSAGDTEAFF.

CDR3 amino acids: CASSLVLDRAFKGIYF. The CDR3 DNA is TGTGCCAGCAGCTTAGTTTTGGACAGGGCGTTTAAGGGCATATATTTT. The chain employs TRBV7-2 and TRBJ1-3; 8 bases agree with TRBD1. The CDR3 contains 16 residues. V shed 1 base and J 12 bases; nucleotides not matched to a gene: 14. CDR1 and CDR2 from the germline V gene are SGHTA and FQGNSA.

The CDR3 is CASSPNGQAEETQYF. The CDR3 region has the DNA TGTGCCAGCAGCCCAAACGGACAGGCTGAAGAGACCCAGTACTTC. This chain links TRBV7-6 with TRBJ2-5; 7 positions match TRBD1. CDR1 is SGHVS and CDR2 is FNYEAQ in the germline V gene. The length of the CDR3 is 15 residues. With 5 bases clipped from V and 3 bases from J, the junction kept 9 bases outside the gene matches.

The rearrangement links TRBV2 to TRBJ2-7; perhaps TRBD1 as D (5 bases). The V end was cut by 3 bases, the J end by 1 base, with 13 bases between. The CDR3 has 15 residues. The germline V gene encodes CDR1 SNHLY and CDR2 FYNNEI. The CDR3, as DNA: TGTGCCAGCAGTGATGAGGCTTCAGGGTCCTACGAGCAGTACTTC. It codes for CASSDEASGSYEQYF.

The rearrangement uses TRBV30 and TRBJ2-5; 7 bases map to TRBD1. CDR1 is GTSNPN, CDR2 SVGIG, per germline (reference sequence). The length of the CDR3 is 13 residues. Losses at the gene ends were 4 bases for V and 1 base for J; bases not matched to a gene: 3. CDR3 protein: CAWTGTVQETQYF. The DNA of the CDR3 is TGTGCCTGGACCGGGACAGTCCAAGAGACCCAGTACTTC.

This clone was detected once. The chain has TRBV21-1 and TRBJ2-7; the table gives TRBD1 as D, unverified against the DNA. TRBV21-1 is termed a pseudogene. The CDR3 is 14 residues long. CDR3 bases: TGTGCCAGCCTCCCGGACAGCTTCTCCTACGAGCAGTACTTC. Translating gives CASLPDSFSYEQYF.